This record concerns one T cell receptor beta chain sequence. What antigen it recognizes has not been identified. One base away there is no much larger clone; base qualities are not given. This sample was taken from a study of blood T cell repertoires in COVID-19 (dated by TCRdb to 2018 to 2020). About the investigation overall: Samples covering the acute and convalescent phases of COVID-19 were provided by collaborators in the United States, Italy and Spain. The material from the prospective study consisted of cDNA or gDNA derived from T cells, B-cell-depleted T cells, or PBMCs. The dataset comprised deeply sampled blood TCRbeta repertoires from subjects exposed to, actively infected with, or recovered from COVID-19. The repertoires were released in a freely available public database intended as a resource for research on the immune response to SARS-CoV-2. The samples were drawn from the first 160 participants of the ongoing ImmuneRACE study and from 950 to 1,500 subjects provided by 6 global collaborators. Sample metadata almost always included a de-identified subject ID, COVID-19 status, age in years and sex. Where available, HLA class I and class II types were taken from metadata supplied by the sample provider and were not determined by assay-based typing.

One collaborating source in Seattle enrolled patients during active infection and followed them longitudinally through the course of disease. Collaborating institutions collected whole blood in K2EDTA tubes following their own protocols. For TCRbeta analysis, collaborators shipped samples as frozen whole blood, isolated PBMCs, or DNA extracted from either of those sample types. Summary of the overall study and its limitations: Clinical and demographic metadata were provided uncurated, with the amount varying by source and participant.

From the cysteine through the phenylalanine, the CDR3 covers 15 amino acids. Only CDR3 DNA is held: 45 bases, read in frame from base 1. V lost 7 bases and J lost 3 bases, and the count of bases not matched to a germline gene is 9. Based on the germline V gene, the CDR1 and CDR2 sequences are MNHEY and SVGAGI. The immunoSEQ Assay, a bias-controlled multiplex PCR, was used to amplify TCRbeta CDR3 regions from genomic DNA. Regarding the original processing steps: Nucleated cell counts per sample were estimated from amplification of reference gene primers within the assay. To quantify the absolute abundance of each unique TCRbeta CDR3 rearrangement, sequence reads were collapsed and filtered. For each sample, productive Simpson clonality was calculated as the square root of Simpson's diversity index over productive rearrangements. The source is immuneACCESS, and TCRdb retained only in-frame sequences with V and J called. Part of the clones is not carried over; for the studies checked, unresolved V genes explain less than half of this, and the remainder is unexplained. V, J and clone size were drawn from that table, and D and trimming were deduced from the DNA. For this sample the table gives about 330,000 clones, of which about 87% were detected only once. Of the sample, roughly 8.9% falls within the top ten clones.

The chain was built from TRBV6-5 and TRBJ2-3; TRBD2 lines up with 8 middle nucleotides. The sequenced sample consisted of peripheral blood. This clonotype was sampled from a young man with COVID-19, enrolled during active disease. CDR3 loop: CASKPSTSGTDTQYF. The bases are TGTGCCAGCAAACCATCAACTAGCGGTACAGATACGCAGTATTTT.